The rows below give T cell receptor beta chains drawn from one sample of a study of T cell changes during pregnancy in multiple sclerosis. Here immunoSEQ multiplex PCR was the method, and the copy in TCRdb shows in-frame clones only, minus some. The sample has approximately 99,000 clones; over 85% are singletons. The sample consisted of peripheral blood, taken after pregnancy. These receptors all stem from a female donor with multiple sclerosis, enrolled in a pregnancy study. The CDR3 runs from the conserved cysteine through the conserved F or W. D genes are given only for firm matches. Rows give clone size only sometimes, using once, few, many, or a class for an expanded clone.

D: TRBD2
J: TRBJ2-7
V: TRBV6-5
size: once
CDR3: CASSYLGTSAYEQYF
DNA: TGTGCCAGCAGTTACCTGGGGACTAGCGCCTACGAGCAGTACTTC

D: TRBD1
J: TRBJ1-1
V: TRBV30
size: -
CDR3: CAWSEQGEAFF
DNA: TGTGCCTGGAGTGAACAGGGGGAAGCTTTCTTT

D: -
J: TRBJ1-3
V: TRBV9
size: -
CDR3: CASSVGSGSSGNTIYF
DNA: TGTGCCAGCAGCGTAGGTTCCGGGAGCTCTGGAAACACCATATATTTT

D: TRBD1
J: TRBJ2-7
V: TRBV6-5
size: -
CDR3: CASSLEQGASYEQYF
DNA: TGTGCCAGCAGTTTGGAACAGGGGGCCTCCTACGAGCAGTACTTC

D: -
J: TRBJ1-5
V: TRBV7-8
size: -
CDR3: CASSLSQGNSNQPQHF
DNA: TGTGCCAGCAGCTTATCCCAGGGCAATAGCAATCAGCCCCAGCATTTT

D: -
J: TRBJ1-1
V: TRBV29-1
size: many
CDR3: CSGLLGSVSTEAFF
DNA: TGCAGCGGGCTCCTGGGCAGTGTCAGCACTGAAGCTTTCTTT

D: TRBD1
J: TRBJ1-2
V: TRBV6-1
size: -
CDR3: CASSAGGLANYGYTF
DNA: TGTGCCAGCAGTGCAGGGGGTTTAGCTAACTATGGCTACACCTTC

D: TRBD2
J: TRBJ2-3
V: TRBV4-2
size: -
CDR3: CASSLYMTSGNRADTQYF
DNA: TGTGCCAGCAGCCTCTATATGACTAGCGGGAACAGAGCAGATACGCAGTATTTT

D: TRBD2
J: TRBJ2-3
V: TRBV7-2
size: -
CDR3: CASSYRGLAGGSTDTQYF
DNA: TGTGCCAGCAGCTACCGCGGACTAGCGGGAGGGAGCACAGATACGCAGTATTTT

D: TRBD2
J: TRBJ2-5
V: TRBV5-8
size: -
CDR3: CASSLGLAGEVREETQYF
DNA: TGTGCCAGCAGCTTGGGACTAGCGGGAGAGGTTCGGGAAGAGACCCAGTACTTC

D: TRBD1
J: TRBJ1-2
V: TRBV27
size: -
CDR3: CASTMTGGYGYTF
DNA: TGTGCCAGCACCATGACAGGGGGCTATGGCTACACCTTC

D: TRBD2
J: TRBJ2-1
V: TRBV18
size: -
CDR3: CASSIPGLAGTNEQFF
DNA: TGTGCCAGCTCAATACCGGGACTAGCGGGAACAAATGAGCAGTTCTTC

D: -
J: TRBJ2-7
V: TRBV2
size: -
CDR3: CASKQLGHSTYEQYF
DNA: TGTGCCAGCAAGCAGCTGGGACATAGCACCTACGAGCAGTACTTC

D: TRBD1
J: TRBJ2-6
V: TRBV6-1
size: -
CDR3: CASGDSPSGANVLTF
DNA: TGTGCCAGCGGGGACAGTCCCTCTGGGGCCAACGTCCTGACTTTC

D: TRBD1
J: TRBJ2-7
V: TRBV10-2
size: -
CDR3: CGRDRGLISYEQYF
DNA: TGCGGTAGGGACAGGGGCCTCATCTCCTACGAGCAGTACTTC

D: -
J: TRBJ2-3
V: TRBV19
size: -
CDR3: CASSIRDTDTQYF
DNA: TGTGCCAGTAGTATCCGAGATACAGATACGCAGTATTTT

D: TRBD2
J: TRBJ2-7
V: TRBV30
size: -
CDR3: CAWSVRLAGRNEQYF
DNA: TGTGCCTGGAGTGTACGCCTAGCGGGACGGAACGAGCAGTACTTC

D: -
J: TRBJ2-3
V: TRBV18
size: -
CDR3: CASSSRGDTQYF
DNA: TGTGCCAGCTCATCCCGGGGAGATACGCAGTATTTT

D: -
J: TRBJ1-1
V: TRBV9
size: -
CDR3: CASSVAFGMNTEAFF
DNA: TGTGCCAGCAGCGTAGCTTTCGGTATGAACACTGAAGCTTTCTTT

D: -
J: TRBJ1-1
V: TRBV11-3
size: -
CDR3: CASSLSTYTEAFF
DNA: TGTGCCAGCAGCTTAAGCACGTACACTGAAGCTTTCTTT

D: -
J: TRBJ2-7
V: TRBV5-1
size: once
CDR3: CASSPAGNSPYEQYF
DNA: TGCGCCAGCAGCCCGGCAGGGAACAGCCCCTACGAGCAGTACTTC

D: -
J: TRBJ1-4
V: TRBV18
size: -
CDR3: CASSLGGATNEKLFF
DNA: TGTGCCAGCTCTCTCGGCGGGGCCACTAATGAAAAACTGTTTTTT

D: TRBD1
J: TRBJ1-2
V: TRBV5-5
size: -
CDR3: CASSFQGVPNYGYTF
DNA: TGTGCCAGCAGCTTTCAGGGGGTACCTAACTATGGCTACACCTTC

D: -
J: TRBJ1-5
V: TRBV6-6
size: -
CDR3: CASSWGEGQPQHF
DNA: TGTGCCAGCAGTTGGGGGGAGGGCCAGCCCCAGCATTTT

D: -
J: TRBJ2-5
V: TRBV6-1
size: -
CDR3: CASSEGRARTQYF
DNA: TGTGCCAGCAGTGAAGGCCGAGCGAGGACCCAGTACTTC

D: TRBD2
J: TRBJ2-2
V: TRBV19
size: -
CDR3: CASSTGPGLARNTGELFF
DNA: TGTGCCAGTAGTACTGGGCCGGGACTAGCCCGGAACACCGGGGAGCTGTTTTTT

D: -
J: TRBJ1-1
V: TRBV27
size: -
CDR3: CASSSWAGDLPEAFF
DNA: TGTGCCAGCAGTTCTTGGGCAGGGGATCTCCCTGAAGCTTTCTTT

D: -
J: TRBJ1-3
V: TRBV5-1
size: -
CDR3: CASSTGGSGNTIYF
DNA: TGCGCCAGCAGCACGGGGGGGTCTGGAAACACCATATATTTT

D: TRBD1
J: TRBJ2-3
V: TRBV5-1
size: -
CDR3: CASSTDRGTDTQYF
DNA: TGCGCCAGCAGCACCGACAGGGGCACAGATACGCAGTATTTT

D: -
J: TRBJ2-1
V: TRBV7-6
size: -
CDR3: CASSLGGGEAFYEQFF
DNA: TGTGCCAGCAGCTTAGGAGGGGGAGAGGCTTTTTATGAGCAGTTCTTC

D: TRBD1
J: TRBJ1-2
V: TRBV6-1
size: few
CDR3: CASSEQTGYQNGYTF
DNA: TGTGCCAGCAGTGAGCAGACAGGGTACCAGAATGGCTACACCTTC

D: TRBD1
J: TRBJ1-4
V: TRBV7-6
size: -
CDR3: CASSLRGRWVANEKLFF
DNA: TGTGCCAGCAGCTTGAGGGGGCGATGGGTGGCTAATGAAAAACTGTTTTTT

D: TRBD1
J: TRBJ2-7
V: TRBV2
size: -
CDR3: CASSSTPGQIPYEQYF
DNA: TGTGCCAGCAGTTCAACCCCGGGACAGATCCCCTACGAGCAGTACTTC

D: TRBD1
J: TRBJ1-2
V: TRBV11-2
size: -
CDR3: CASSLEGQGAIYGYTF
DNA: TGTGCCAGCAGCTTAGAGGGACAGGGGGCGATCTATGGCTACACCTTC

D: -
J: TRBJ2-5
V: TRBV9
size: -
CDR3: CASSVYRGETQYF
DNA: TGTGCCAGCAGCGTATATCGAGGAGAGACCCAGTACTTC

D: -
J: TRBJ1-4
V: TRBV30
size: -
CDR3: CAWSEWGRLDNEKLFF
DNA: TGTGCCTGGAGTGAGTGGGGGCGGCTAGACAATGAAAAACTGTTTTTT

D: -
J: TRBJ1-2
V: TRBV29-1
size: once
CDR3: CSVGGVDYGYTF
DNA: TGCAGCGTCGGCGGGGTGGACTATGGCTACACCTTC